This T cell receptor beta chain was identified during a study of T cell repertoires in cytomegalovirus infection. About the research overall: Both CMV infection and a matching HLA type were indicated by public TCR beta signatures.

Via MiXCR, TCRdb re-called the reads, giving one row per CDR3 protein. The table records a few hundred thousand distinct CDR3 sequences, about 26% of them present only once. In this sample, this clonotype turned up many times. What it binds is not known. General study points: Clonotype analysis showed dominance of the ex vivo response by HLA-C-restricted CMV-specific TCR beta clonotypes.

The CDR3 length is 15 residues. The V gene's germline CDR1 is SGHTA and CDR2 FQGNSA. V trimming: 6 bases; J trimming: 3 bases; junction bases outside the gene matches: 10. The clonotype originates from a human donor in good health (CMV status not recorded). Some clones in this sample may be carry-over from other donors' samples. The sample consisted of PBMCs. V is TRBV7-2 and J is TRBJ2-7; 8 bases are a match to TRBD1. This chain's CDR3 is CASSLPGQANYEQYF. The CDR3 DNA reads TGTGCCAGCAGTCTGCCGGGACAGGCGAACTACGAGCAGTACTTC. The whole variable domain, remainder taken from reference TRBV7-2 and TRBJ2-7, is GAGVSQSPSNKVTEKGKDVELRCDPISGHTALYWYRQSLGQGLEFLIYFQGNSAPDKSGLPSDRFSAERTGGSVSTLTIQRTQQEDSAVYLCASSLPGQANYEQYFGPGTRLTVT.